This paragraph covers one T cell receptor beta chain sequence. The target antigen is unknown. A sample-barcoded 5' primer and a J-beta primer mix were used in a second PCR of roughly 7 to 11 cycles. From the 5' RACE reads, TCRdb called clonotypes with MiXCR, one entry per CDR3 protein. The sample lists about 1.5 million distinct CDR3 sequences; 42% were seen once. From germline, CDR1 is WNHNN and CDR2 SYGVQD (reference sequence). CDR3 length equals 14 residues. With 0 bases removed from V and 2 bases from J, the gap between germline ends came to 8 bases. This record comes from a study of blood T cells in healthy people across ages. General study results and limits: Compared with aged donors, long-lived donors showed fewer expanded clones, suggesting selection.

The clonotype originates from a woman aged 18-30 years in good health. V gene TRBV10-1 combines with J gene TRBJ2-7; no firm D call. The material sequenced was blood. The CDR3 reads CASSESKGAYEQYF. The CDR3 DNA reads TGCGCCAGCAGTGAGTCGAAGGGTGCCTACGAGCAGTACTTC.